These T cell receptor beta chains were read from a single sample in a study of CD8 T cells in Susac syndrome. TCRdb recomputed calls from the immunoSEQ multiplex PCR reads with MiXCR, one row per CDR3 protein. The sample holds 110,000 or so distinct CDR3 sequences, more than 85% seen once. The sequencing sample was made of CD4+ T cells from PBMCs. The receptor source for this set is a human donor with multiple sclerosis. Each CDR3 is given with its conserved first and last residue. Clone size is stated in some rows and not others, as once, few, many or a class when expanded.

CAIDSWRGLETQYF,TRBV7-6,NA,TRBJ2-5
CSATLSGHTNYGYTF,TRBV20-1,NA,TRBJ1-2
CASKRTGFGQPQHF,TRBV19,NA,TRBJ1-5
CASSGSWGDTQYF,TRBV10-1,NA,TRBJ2-3
CASSQDLWVYEQYF,TRBV4-3,NA,TRBJ2-7
CASTMGLTITDTQYF,TRBV5-1,NA,TRBJ2-3
CASSIGGGLYEQYF,TRBV19,NA,TRBJ2-7
CASSLGDSSYEQYF,TRBV13,once,TRBJ2-7
CASALEATQYF,TRBV2,NA,TRBJ2-5
CASSLALAYNTGELFF,TRBV5-1,once,TRBJ2-2
CASSPGLTRNQPQHF,TRBV3-1,NA,TRBJ1-5
CSARGAGRNEKLFF,TRBV20-1,NA,TRBJ1-4
CASSTSLAGVYNEQFF,TRBV7-4,NA,TRBJ2-1
CASSPTDRGWTEAFF,TRBV14,NA,TRBJ1-1
CASSKGSNTEAFF,TRBV7-3,NA,TRBJ1-1
CASSEPQPLRGYTF,TRBV25-1,NA,TRBJ1-2
CSAAGLHTEAFF,TRBV20-1,NA,TRBJ1-1
CSVGEGERGYTF,TRBV29-1,NA,TRBJ1-2
CASEGRRSGANVLTF,TRBV6-5,NA,TRBJ2-6
CASSQGGVSGNTIYF,TRBV3-1,NA,TRBJ1-3
CASSNREYEQYF,TRBV13,NA,TRBJ2-7
CASSQTGDARNQPQHF,TRBV6-2/TRBV6-3,NA,TRBJ1-5